These 8 T cell receptor beta chains originate from one sample sequenced in a study of blood T cell repertoires in COVID-19. This table comes from immunoSEQ multiplex PCR, and its TCRdb copy is limited to in-frame clones, with some not included. The repertoire consists of 40,000 to 60,000 clones, with about 86% occurring once and the leading ten covering 4% to 5%. Sequencing input: peripheral blood. Receptors originate from a man older than 75 with active COVID-19.

The CDR3 DNA reads TGTGCCAGCAGTTATACAGGTTACTCCGGGGAGCTGTTTTTT. This encodes CASSYTGYSGELFF. The chain links TRBV5-8 to TRBJ2-2; possible D gene TRBD1, 5 bases. The CDR3 sequence is 14 residues long. V dropped 5 bases and J dropped 6 bases, with 14 bases sitting between them. Germline assignment: CDR1 SGHTS and CDR2 YDEGEE.

The DNA of the CDR3 is TGTGCCAGCAGTGAAGGACTGTCACCGGTAGGTGAGCAGTTCTTC. This encodes CASSEGLSPVGEQFF. This chain links TRBV6-1 with TRBJ2-1; no definite D call. The germline V gene has CDR1 MNHNS and CDR2 SASEGT. Trimming shortened V by 1 base and J by 9 bases, and 16 bases separated the two germline ends. The CDR3 is 15 residues long.

The chain joins TRBV5-6 to TRBJ2-7, with 10 bases matching TRBD1. V lost 0 bases and J lost 3; bases outside the gene matches: 6. CDR1 is SGHDT, CDR2 YYEEEE, per germline. This CDR3 spans 16 amino acids. The CDR3 region has the DNA TGTGCCAGCAGCTTGGGGGGGACAGGGGTCTTCTACGAGCAGTACTTC. Amino acid sequence: CASSLGGTGVFYEQYF.

The rearrangement uses TRBV4-3 and TRBJ2-7; a possible D gene is TRBD1 (5 bases). The CDR3 covers 16 residues. Trimming removed 0 bases from V and 2 bases from J, with 14 bases in between. In germline, CDR1 is LGHNA, CDR2 YSLEER. The CDR3 here is CASSQDLGAVTYEQYF. CDR3 coding DNA: TGCGCCAGCAGCCAAGATTTAGGGGCGGTGACCTACGAGCAGTACTTC.

This clone has just one count. The rearrangement links TRBV5-1 to TRBJ2-3; perhaps TRBD1 as D (6 bases). Germline CDR1 and CDR2: SGHRS and YFSETQ. Between the trimmed V and J ends, which lost 1 base and 0 bases, there was a span of 15 bases. CDR3 size: 17 residues. The chain's CDR3 is CASSLRPAGDSTDTQYF. CDR3 nucleotide sequence: TGCGCCAGCAGCTTGCGGCCGGCAGGGGATAGCACAGATACGCAGTATTTT.

The CDR3 here is CSASWGQIYTDTQYF. The CDR3 bases are TGCAGTGCTAGTTGGGGACAGATATACACAGATACGCAGTATTTT. The rearrangement joins TRBV20-1 to TRBJ2-3; 7 nucleotides align to TRBD1. Germline V CDR1 and CDR2: DFQATT, SNEGSKA (reference sequence). CDR3 size: 15 residues. Trimming removed 3 bases from V and 2 bases from J; junction bases left unmatched: 8.

CDR3 sequence: CASSTDRIAEKGWNEQFF. CDR3 sequence (DNA): TGTGCCAGCAGCACCGACCGAATAGCGGAAAAGGGTTGGAATGAGCAGTTCTTC. The rearrangement uses TRBV6-2 or TRBV6-3 and TRBJ2-1; D perhaps matches TRBD2 (6 bases). This CDR3 region has 18 residues. Germline loops: CDR1 MNHEY, CDR2 SVGEGT. Trimming shortened V by 6 bases and J by 7 bases, and 28 bases separated the two germline ends.

The V and J genes are TRBV28 and TRBJ1-5, with D uncertain. Germline V gene data show CDR1 as MDHEN and CDR2 as SYDVKM. V lost 5 bases to trimming and J lost 6 bases, with 8 bases between them. CDR3 length: 12 residues. The CDR3 DNA reads as TGTGCCAGCAGTACTAGGGTTCAGCCCCAGCATTTT. Its translation is CASSTRVQPQHF.